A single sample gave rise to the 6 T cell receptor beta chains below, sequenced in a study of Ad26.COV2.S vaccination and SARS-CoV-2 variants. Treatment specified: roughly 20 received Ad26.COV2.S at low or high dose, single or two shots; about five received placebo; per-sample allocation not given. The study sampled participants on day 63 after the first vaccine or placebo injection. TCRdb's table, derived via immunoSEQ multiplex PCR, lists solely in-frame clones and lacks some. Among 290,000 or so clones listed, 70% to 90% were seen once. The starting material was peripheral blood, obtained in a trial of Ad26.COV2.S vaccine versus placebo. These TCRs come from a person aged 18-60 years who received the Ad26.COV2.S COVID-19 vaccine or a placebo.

In DNA, the CDR3 is TGCGCCAGCAGCACGGGGACAGGGGATAATTCACCCCTCCACTTT. Translated, it gives CASSTGTGDNSPLHF. This chain joins TRBV5-1 and TRBJ1-6; the match to TRBD1 covers 10 bases. Germline values: CDR1 SGHRS, CDR2 YFSETQ. The CDR3 has 15 residues. J gave up 5 bases and V 4 bases, and 3 bases lay outside the gene matches. Full variable domain (outside the CDR3, taken from reference TRBV5-1 and TRBJ1-6): KAGVTQTPRYLIKTRGQQVTLSCSPISGHRSVSWYQQTPGQGLQFLFEYFSETQRNKGNFPGRFSGRQFSNSRSEMNVSTLELGDSALYLCASSTGTGDNSPLHFGNGTRLTVT.

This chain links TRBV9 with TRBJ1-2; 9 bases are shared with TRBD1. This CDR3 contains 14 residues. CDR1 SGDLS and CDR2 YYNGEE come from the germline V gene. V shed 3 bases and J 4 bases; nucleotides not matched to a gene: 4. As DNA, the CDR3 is TGTGCCAGCAGCGGGACAGGGGCTCTCTATGGCTACACCTTC. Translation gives CASSGTGALYGYTF. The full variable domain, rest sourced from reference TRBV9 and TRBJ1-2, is DSGVTQTPKHLITATGQRVTLRCSPRSGDLSVYWYQQSLDQGLQFLIQYYNGEERAKGNILERFSAQQFPDLHSELNLSSLELGDSALYFCASSGTGALYGYTFGSGTRLTVV.

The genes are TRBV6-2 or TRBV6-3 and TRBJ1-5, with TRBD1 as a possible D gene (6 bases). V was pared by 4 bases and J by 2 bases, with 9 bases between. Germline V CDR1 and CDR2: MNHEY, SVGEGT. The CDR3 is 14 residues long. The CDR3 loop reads CASSFRGGNQPQHF. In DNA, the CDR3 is TGTGCCAGCAGTTTCAGGGGCGGCAATCAGCCCCAGCATTTT.

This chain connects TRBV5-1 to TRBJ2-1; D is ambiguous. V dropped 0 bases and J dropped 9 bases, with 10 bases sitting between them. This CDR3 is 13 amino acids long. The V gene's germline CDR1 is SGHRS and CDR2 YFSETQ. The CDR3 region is CASSLETKGEQFF. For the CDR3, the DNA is TGCGCCAGCAGCTTGGAAACGAAGGGTGAGCAGTTCTTC.

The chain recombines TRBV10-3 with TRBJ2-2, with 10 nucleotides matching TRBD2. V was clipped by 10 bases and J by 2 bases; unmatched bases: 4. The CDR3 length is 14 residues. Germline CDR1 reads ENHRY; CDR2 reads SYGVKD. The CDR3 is CATRTSGNTGELFF. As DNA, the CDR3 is TGTGCCACAAGGACTAGCGGTAACACCGGGGAGCTGTTTTTT.

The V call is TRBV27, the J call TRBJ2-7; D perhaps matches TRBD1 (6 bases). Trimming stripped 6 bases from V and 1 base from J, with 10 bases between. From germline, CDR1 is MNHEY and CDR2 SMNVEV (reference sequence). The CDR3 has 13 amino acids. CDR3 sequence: CASRGARSYEQYF. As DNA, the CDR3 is TGTGCCAGCAGGGGGGCGCGATCCTACGAGCAGTACTTC.